The rows below give T cell receptor beta chains drawn from one sample of a study of shared clonotypes between healthy human individuals. Some clones are missing from TCRdb's copy, which holds only in-frame ones; the method was immunoSEQ multiplex PCR. The table shows 740,000 or so clones, with 55% to 85% occurring only once. Sequencing was performed on memory CD4+ T cells sorted from blood. The receptors derive from a woman younger than 45 in good health. The CDR3 runs from the conserved cysteine through the conserved F or W. A D gene is named only where the DNA matches it firmly. For some rows the clone size is stated as once, few or many, or as a class when expanded; others skip it.

>-|-|TRBJ1-5|TRBV28
CASSNPSGRNQPQHF
TGTGCCAGCTCAAACCCCTCCGGGCGCAATCAGCCCCAGCATTTT
>-|-|TRBJ2-2|TRBV5-4
CASSLGPRRSANTGELFF
TGTGCCAGCAGCTTGGGGCCCCGGCGTTCTGCGAACACCGGGGAGCTGTTTTTT
>-|-|TRBJ2-6|TRBV5-7
CASSLGYFRGLSGANVLTF
TGTGCCAGCAGCCTGGGGTACTTTAGGGGTCTCTCTGGGGCCAACGTCCTGACTTTC
>TRBD2|-|TRBJ2-2|TRBV7-9
CAIPDLAEHTGELFF
TGTGCCATCCCCGACCTAGCGGAGCACACCGGGGAGCTGTTTTTT
>-|-|TRBJ2-3|TRBV7-9
CASSLGLAASTDTQYF
TGTGCCAGCAGCTTGGGCCTAGCAGCAAGCACAGATACGCAGTATTTT
>-|few|TRBJ1-4|TRBV28
CASSLFWSTNEKLFF
TGTGCCAGCAGTTTATTCTGGTCCACTAATGAAAAACTGTTTTTT
>TRBD2|-|TRBJ2-7|TRBV27
CASSPLGLAGGMGYEQYF
TGTGCCAGCAGTCCACTGGGACTAGCGGGAGGGATGGGCTACGAGCAGTACTTC
>TRBD2|-|TRBJ2-7|TRBV4-1
CASSQGAAGGGPAYEQYF
TGCGCCAGCAGCCAAGGAGCGGCGGGAGGCGGCCCCGCCTACGAGCAGTACTTC
>-|-|TRBJ2-1|TRBV15
CATSIDDSYNEQFF
TGTGCCACCAGCATCGATGACAGTTACAATGAGCAGTTCTTC
>-|-|TRBJ2-2|TRBV7-9
CASPAYSGANTGELFF
TGTGCCAGCCCCGCCTATTCAGGGGCGAACACCGGGGAGCTGTTTTTT
>-|-|TRBJ1-1|TRBV6-5
CASSLRVTNTEAFF
TGTGCCAGCAGTCTCAGGGTTACGAACACTGAAGCTTTCTTT
>-|-|TRBJ2-7|TRBV28
CASSFTIAYEQYF
TGTGCCAGCAGTTTTACCATAGCCTACGAGCAGTACTTC
>-|-|TRBJ1-5|TRBV11-3
CASSTGTDQPQHF
TGTGCCAGCAGCACAGGGACGGATCAGCCCCAGCATTTT
>TRBD2|-|TRBJ2-3|TRBV27
CATGAAGVAHTQYF
TGTGCCACGGGAGCAGCGGGAGTCGCTCATACGCAGTATTTT
>-|many|TRBJ2-5|TRBV7-2
CASSLKVGGIQYF
TGTGCCAGCAGCTTAAAGGTCGGGGGAATCCAGTACTTC
>TRBD2|-|TRBJ2-7|TRBV10-2
CASTGGGGFYEQYF
TGCGCCAGTACCGGGGGCGGGGGGTTCTACGAGCAGTACTTC
>-|-|TRBJ2-1|TRBV5-1
CASSLSGRGYNEQFF
TGCGCCAGCAGCTTGTCGGGACGGGGGTACAATGAGCAGTTCTTC
>-|-|TRBJ1-2|TRBV11-3
CATSSGCGYTF
TGTGCCACCTCCTCAGGGTGTGGCTACACCTTC
>TRBD1|few|TRBJ1-3|TRBV5-5
CASSLEAGGGGNTIYF
TGTGCCAGCAGCTTGGAGGCAGGGGGTGGTGGAAACACCATATATTTT
>TRBD2|-|TRBJ2-3|TRBV5-1
CASSFYPSGNTDTQYF
TGCGCCAGCAGCTTCTACCCTAGCGGGAACACAGATACGCAGTATTTT
>-|-|TRBJ2-5|TRBV7-8
CASSLGARGLKTQYF
TGTGCCAGCAGCTTAGGAGCTAGGGGGTTGAAGACCCAGTACTTC
>-|-|TRBJ2-2|TRBV5-1
CASSLAGRELFF
TGCGCCAGCAGCTTGGCGGGCCGGGAGCTGTTTTTT
>TRBD2|many|TRBJ2-7|TRBV29-1
CSVVSSGRFNEQYF
TGCAGCGTTGTGTCTAGCGGGAGATTCAACGAGCAGTACTTC
>-|-|TRBJ2-5|TRBV7-9
CASGGTAQYF
TGTGCCAGCGGGGGAACGGCCCAGTACTTC
>TRBD2|-|TRBJ2-3|TRBV5-8
CASSQTSGRTDTQYF
TGTGCCAGCAGCCAGACTAGCGGACGCACAGATACGCAGTATTTT
>-|-|TRBJ1-5|TRBV6-1
CASSEFWGKEPQHF
TGTGCCAGCAGTGAATTTTGGGGTAAAGAGCCCCAGCATTTT
>-|-|TRBJ2-7|TRBV27
CASSLGWGAPYEQYF
TGTGCCAGCAGTTTAGGGTGGGGGGCGCCCTACGAGCAGTACTTC
>-|-|TRBJ1-1|TRBV4-1
CASSPPAGRLGESTEAFF
TGCGCCAGCAGCCCCCCCGCGGGCAGGTTGGGCGAATCCACTGAAGCTTTCTTT
>-|-|TRBJ1-5|TRBV10-3
CAISESGWGNQPQHF
TGTGCCATCAGTGAGTCTGGTTGGGGCAATCAGCCCCAGCATTTT
>-|few|TRBJ2-4|TRBV10-1
CASSTDSVIQYF
TGCGCCAGCAGCACGGACAGCGTGATTCAGTACTTC
>-|-|TRBJ2-5|TRBV30
CAWSVNGWETQYF
TGTGCCTGGAGTGTAAATGGATGGGAGACCCAGTACTTC
>TRBD1|-|TRBJ2-2|TRBV28
CASRGQVPGELFF
TGTGCCAGCAGGGGACAGGTCCCCGGGGAGCTGTTTTTT
>-|-|TRBJ2-7|TRBV7-4
CASSLGPVNEQYF
TGTGCCAGCAGCTTAGGTCCCGTCAACGAGCAGTACTTC
>TRBD2|-|TRBJ2-3|TRBV4-2
CASSLQGSGSADTQYF
TGTGCCAGCAGCCTGCAGGGGAGCGGGAGCGCAGATACGCAGTATTTT
>-|-|TRBJ2-7|TRBV7-9
CASSSLGYEQYF
TGTGCCAGCAGCTCCCTAGGCTACGAGCAGTACTTC
>TRBD1|-|TRBJ2-7|TRBV10-3
CASGTGEVYEQYF
TGTGCCAGTGGGACAGGGGAGGTCTACGAGCAGTACTTC
>-|-|TRBJ2-7|TRBV7-7
CASSPGTLSDEQYF
TGTGCCAGCAGCCCCGGGACACTCTCTGACGAGCAGTACTTC
>TRBD1|-|TRBJ2-7|TRBV5-1
CASRDRVSSYEQYF
TGCGCCAGCAGGGACAGGGTATCCTCCTACGAGCAGTACTTC
>-|-|TRBJ2-1|TRBV19
CASRNPSSYNEQFF
TGTGCCAGCCGCAATCCGAGCTCCTACAATGAGCAGTTCTTC
>-|few|TRBJ1-2|TRBV7-2
CASSSRRGLNYGYTF
TGTGCCAGCAGCTCTCGGCGTGGACTAAACTATGGCTACACCTTC